Listed below are T cell receptor beta chains from one sample, sequenced in a study of blood T cells in healthy people across ages. TCRdb analysed the 5' RACE reads with MiXCR anew, one entry per CDR3 protein. The data hold approximately 1.5 million distinct CDR3 sequences, with approximately 39% observed a single time. Material for sequencing was blood. All receptors come from a woman aged 18-35 years in good health. Both conserved end residues are part of each CDR3. The order of the fields is J gene, clone size, D gene, V gene, CDR3 protein, CDR3 DNA. D genes are given only for firm matches. Size is stated for part of the rows, as once, few or many counts, or as a class when the clone is expanded.

j_call: TRBJ2-3; clone_size: once; d_call: -; v_call: TRBV6-5; cdr3_aa: CVSSLRDTQYF; cdr3_nt: TGTGTCAGCAGTCTAAGGGATACGCAGTATTTT
j_call: TRBJ2-3; clone_size: -; d_call: TRBD2; v_call: TRBV5-1; cdr3_aa: CASSLDGGRVTDTQYF; cdr3_nt: TGCGCCAGCAGCTTGGACGGCGGGAGAGTCACAGATACGCAGTATTTT
j_call: TRBJ2-1; clone_size: -; d_call: -; v_call: TRBV20-1; cdr3_aa: CSALRDHYNEQFF; cdr3_nt: TGCAGTGCTCTCCGGGACCATTACAATGAGCAGTTCTTC
j_call: TRBJ2-7; clone_size: few; d_call: TRBD2; v_call: TRBV4-3; cdr3_aa: CASSQNVGLARHEQYF; cdr3_nt: TGCGCCAGCAGCCAAAATGTAGGACTAGCGAGACACGAGCAGTACTTC
j_call: TRBJ1-2; clone_size: few; d_call: -; v_call: TRBV2; cdr3_aa: CASRLADGNYGYTF; cdr3_nt: TGTGCCAGCAGATTGGCGGACGGAAACTATGGCTACACCTTC
j_call: TRBJ1-2; clone_size: -; d_call: TRBD1; v_call: TRBV20-1; cdr3_aa: CSARDKDRGQDYGYTF; cdr3_nt: TGCAGTGCTAGAGATAAGGACAGGGGTCAGGATTATGGCTACACCTTC
j_call: TRBJ2-3; clone_size: -; d_call: -; v_call: TRBV29-1; cdr3_aa: CSVDPTMGTDTQYF; cdr3_nt: TGCAGCGTGGACCCCACAATGGGCACAGATACGCAGTATTTT
j_call: TRBJ2-7; clone_size: few; d_call: -; v_call: TRBV10-3; cdr3_aa: CAIGQVGQYF; cdr3_nt: TGTGCCATCGGTCAGGTCGGGCAGTACTTC
j_call: TRBJ2-2; clone_size: -; d_call: TRBD1; v_call: TRBV7-2; cdr3_aa: CASALTGSPGELFF; cdr3_nt: TGTGCCAGCGCCTTGACAGGGAGCCCCGGGGAGCTGTTTTTT
j_call: TRBJ1-1; clone_size: -; d_call: TRBD1; v_call: TRBV20-1; cdr3_aa: CSARRSGGYTEAFF; cdr3_nt: TGCAGTGCTAGAAGATCAGGGGGCTACACTGAAGCTTTCTTT
j_call: TRBJ2-7; clone_size: -; d_call: -; v_call: TRBV12-3/TRBV12-4; cdr3_aa: CASSPMGGEQYF; cdr3_nt: TGTGCCAGCAGTCCTATGGGCGGGGAGCAGTACTTC
j_call: TRBJ1-6; clone_size: -; d_call: -; v_call: TRBV3-1; cdr3_aa: CASSRQSHNSPLHF; cdr3_nt: TGTGCCAGCAGTCGACAGAGCCATAATTCACCCCTCCACTTT
j_call: TRBJ2-7; clone_size: -; d_call: TRBD1; v_call: TRBV20-1; cdr3_aa: CSVRGQGSDEQYF; cdr3_nt: TGCAGTGTTAGAGGACAGGGCTCCGACGAGCAGTACTTC
j_call: TRBJ1-5; clone_size: few; d_call: -; v_call: TRBV12-3/TRBV12-4; cdr3_aa: CASSFSHQPQHF; cdr3_nt: TGTGCCAGCAGTTTCTCCCATCAGCCCCAGCATTTT
j_call: TRBJ2-7; clone_size: -; d_call: -; v_call: TRBV6-6; cdr3_aa: CASRLPEGEQYF; cdr3_nt: TGTGCCAGCAGGCTACCGGAGGGCGAGCAGTACTTC
j_call: TRBJ1-4; clone_size: -; d_call: -; v_call: TRBV2; cdr3_aa: CASRTRGVREKLFF; cdr3_nt: TGTGCCAGCAGAACCCGTGGGGTCCGCGAAAAACTGTTTTTT
j_call: TRBJ1-1; clone_size: few; d_call: TRBD1; v_call: TRBV7-9; cdr3_aa: CASSWDSNTEAFF; cdr3_nt: TGTGCCAGCAGCTGGGACAGTAACACTGAAGCTTTCTTT
j_call: TRBJ1-6; clone_size: -; d_call: -; v_call: TRBV4-2; cdr3_aa: CASSQATVYNSPLHF; cdr3_nt: TGTGCCAGCAGCCAAGCGACGGTCTATAATTCACCCCTCCACTTT
j_call: TRBJ2-3; clone_size: few; d_call: -; v_call: TRBV12-3/TRBV12-4; cdr3_aa: CASSFTRGTDTQYF; cdr3_nt: TGTGCCAGCAGCTTCACCCGGGGCACAGATACGCAGTATTTT
j_call: TRBJ1-2; clone_size: few; d_call: -; v_call: TRBV6-2/TRBV6-3; cdr3_aa: CASSYSKDYTF; cdr3_nt: TGTGCCAGCAGTTACTCGAAGGATTACACCTTC
j_call: TRBJ2-3; clone_size: -; d_call: TRBD1; v_call: TRBV20-1; cdr3_aa: CSARDPGQGEDTQYF; cdr3_nt: TGCAGTGCACGCGATCCGGGACAGGGGGAAGATACGCAGTATTTT
j_call: TRBJ2-7; clone_size: few; d_call: TRBD2; v_call: TRBV7-8; cdr3_aa: CASSAKLAGGPHEQYF; cdr3_nt: TGTGCCAGCAGCGCAAAACTAGCGGGAGGGCCACACGAGCAGTACTTC
j_call: TRBJ2-4; clone_size: once; d_call: -; v_call: TRBV11-2; cdr3_aa: CASSLVFRELGIQYF; cdr3_nt: TGTGCCAGCAGCTTAGTCTTTCGGGAATTAGGCATTCAGTACTTC
j_call: TRBJ2-3; clone_size: few; d_call: -; v_call: TRBV11-1; cdr3_aa: CASSLFQFRGRKITDTQYF; cdr3_nt: TGTGCCAGCAGCTTATTTCAATTCCGGGGTCGGAAAATCACAGATACGCAGTATTTT
j_call: TRBJ1-2; clone_size: -; d_call: TRBD1; v_call: TRBV7-9; cdr3_aa: CASSPPEDRGNYGYTF; cdr3_nt: TGTGCCAGCAGCCCCCCCGAGGACAGGGGGAACTATGGCTACACCTTC
j_call: TRBJ1-3; clone_size: few; d_call: -; v_call: TRBV6-1; cdr3_aa: CASSSGGTGNTIYF; cdr3_nt: TGTGCCAGCAGCTCCGGGGGAACTGGAAACACCATATATTTT
j_call: TRBJ2-7; clone_size: few; d_call: -; v_call: TRBV30; cdr3_aa: CAWSADSTPDSEYF; cdr3_nt: TGTGCCTGGAGTGCGGACAGTACTCCTGATTCCGAGTACTTC
j_call: TRBJ2-1; clone_size: many; d_call: -; v_call: TRBV7-9; cdr3_aa: CASGLSRSYNEQFF; cdr3_nt: TGTGCCAGCGGGCTCAGCCGCTCCTACAATGAGCAGTTCTTC
j_call: TRBJ1-1; clone_size: -; d_call: -; v_call: TRBV29-1; cdr3_aa: CSVEAIQNTEAFF; cdr3_nt: TGCAGCGTTGAAGCCATACAGAACACTGAAGCTTTCTTT
j_call: TRBJ2-5; clone_size: -; d_call: -; v_call: TRBV10-3; cdr3_aa: CANRAFSETQYF; cdr3_nt: TGTGCCAACCGGGCCTTCTCTGAGACCCAGTACTTC
j_call: TRBJ2-1; clone_size: few; d_call: -; v_call: TRBV6-1; cdr3_aa: CASSELWVNEQFF; cdr3_nt: TGTGCCAGCAGTGAACTCTGGGTCAATGAGCAGTTCTTC
j_call: TRBJ2-7; clone_size: few; d_call: TRBD1; v_call: TRBV29-1; cdr3_aa: CSVAGTGVKGEQYF; cdr3_nt: TGCAGCGTAGCAGGGACAGGGGTAAAAGGCGAGCAGTACTTC
j_call: TRBJ2-1; clone_size: many; d_call: TRBD2; v_call: TRBV5-1; cdr3_aa: CASSLGGLAVYNEQFF; cdr3_nt: TGCGCCAGCAGCTTGGGGGGACTAGCAGTTTACAATGAGCAGTTCTTC
j_call: TRBJ2-3; clone_size: -; d_call: -; v_call: TRBV3-1; cdr3_aa: CASSQGSSGTQYF; cdr3_nt: TGTGCCAGCAGCCAAGGCTCCTCTGGTACGCAGTATTTT
j_call: TRBJ2-1; clone_size: few; d_call: -; v_call: TRBV6-6; cdr3_aa: CASSYSTRNNEQFF; cdr3_nt: TGTGCCAGCAGTTACTCGACCAGAAACAATGAGCAGTTCTTC
j_call: TRBJ2-7; clone_size: -; d_call: -; v_call: TRBV10-2; cdr3_aa: CASSGVRPGLFEQYF; cdr3_nt: TGCGCCAGCAGTGGAGTACGACCCGGCCTTTTTGAGCAGTACTTC
j_call: TRBJ2-1; clone_size: -; d_call: -; v_call: TRBV9; cdr3_aa: CASSVGRALYNEQFF; cdr3_nt: TGTGCCAGCAGCGTAGGAAGGGCCCTGTACAATGAGCAGTTCTTC
j_call: TRBJ1-1; clone_size: -; d_call: TRBD1; v_call: TRBV5-1; cdr3_aa: CASSGDRAMNTKAFF; cdr3_nt: TGCGCCAGCAGCGGCGACAGGGCGATGAACACTAAAGCTTTCTTT
j_call: TRBJ2-3; clone_size: -; d_call: -; v_call: TRBV29-1; cdr3_aa: CSAAGLLARITDTQYF; cdr3_nt: TGCAGCGCCGCAGGGTTGCTAGCGAGAATCACAGATACGCAGTATTTT
j_call: TRBJ1-1; clone_size: -; d_call: -; v_call: TRBV20-1; cdr3_aa: CSAGGRPNTEAFF; cdr3_nt: TGCAGTGCGGGAGGACGGCCGAACACTGAAGCTTTCTTT
j_call: TRBJ2-1; clone_size: -; d_call: -; v_call: TRBV12-3/TRBV12-4; cdr3_aa: CASSFLLDNEQFF; cdr3_nt: TGTGCCAGCAGTTTTCTGCTAGACAATGAGCAGTTCTTC
j_call: TRBJ2-3; clone_size: -; d_call: TRBD2; v_call: TRBV29-1; cdr3_aa: CSVETGLSGGPSTDTQYF; cdr3_nt: TGCAGCGTAGAGACCGGACTAAGCGGGGGTCCTAGCACAGATACGCAGTATTTT
j_call: TRBJ1-2; clone_size: -; d_call: -; v_call: TRBV24-1; cdr3_aa: CATSDGRGAYGYTF; cdr3_nt: TGTGCCACCAGTGACGGCAGGGGTGCTTATGGCTACACCTTC
j_call: TRBJ2-5; clone_size: many; d_call: -; v_call: TRBV28; cdr3_aa: CASSLSGRHRETQYF; cdr3_nt: TGTGCCAGCAGCCTCTCCGGTAGGCATCGAGAGACCCAGTACTTC
j_call: TRBJ2-3; clone_size: -; d_call: TRBD2; v_call: TRBV9; cdr3_aa: CASSVLAGGPNVDTQYF; cdr3_nt: TGTGCCAGCAGCGTACTAGCGGGAGGGCCCAACGTAGATACGCAGTATTTT
j_call: TRBJ2-1; clone_size: -; d_call: -; v_call: TRBV7-8; cdr3_aa: CASSLALEGNEQFF; cdr3_nt: TGTGCCAGCAGCTTAGCGTTGGAAGGCAATGAGCAGTTCTTC
j_call: TRBJ2-1; clone_size: few; d_call: -; v_call: TRBV4-1; cdr3_aa: CASSQGQWSAGYNEQFF; cdr3_nt: TGCGCCAGCAGCCAAGGACAGTGGTCGGCTGGATACAATGAGCAGTTCTTC
j_call: TRBJ1-5; clone_size: many; d_call: -; v_call: TRBV7-2; cdr3_aa: CASSPQSNQPQHF; cdr3_nt: TGTGCCAGCAGCCCTCAGAGCAATCAGCCCCAGCATTTT
j_call: TRBJ1-4; clone_size: -; d_call: -; v_call: TRBV20-1; cdr3_aa: CSARDQWQGYEKLFF; cdr3_nt: TGCAGTGCTAGAGATCAATGGCAGGGGTATGAAAAACTGTTTTTT
j_call: TRBJ2-7; clone_size: few; d_call: -; v_call: TRBV14; cdr3_aa: CASSRMAGHSYEQYF; cdr3_nt: TGTGCCAGCAGCCGGATGGCGGGTCACTCCTACGAGCAGTACTTC
j_call: TRBJ1-2; clone_size: few; d_call: TRBD1; v_call: TRBV4-3; cdr3_aa: CASSRQDRGSYGYTF; cdr3_nt: TGCGCCAGCAGCCGACAGGACAGGGGGAGTTATGGCTACACCTTC
j_call: TRBJ2-7; clone_size: few; d_call: TRBD2; v_call: TRBV20-1; cdr3_aa: CSAPLAGDFYNEQYF; cdr3_nt: TGCAGTGCACCCTTGGCGGGAGACTTCTACAATGAGCAGTACTTC
j_call: TRBJ2-3; clone_size: -; d_call: -; v_call: TRBV29-1; cdr3_aa: CSVDGGTTDTQYF; cdr3_nt: TGCAGCGTTGACGGCGGGACTACAGATACGCAGTATTTT
j_call: TRBJ2-2; clone_size: -; d_call: -; v_call: TRBV12-3/TRBV12-4; cdr3_aa: CASSLVAAATGELFF; cdr3_nt: TGTGCCAGCAGTTTAGTCGCGGCGGCCACCGGGGAGCTGTTTTTT
j_call: TRBJ2-5; clone_size: few; d_call: TRBD2; v_call: TRBV27; cdr3_aa: CASSWLAGEETQYF; cdr3_nt: TGTGCCAGCAGTTGGCTAGCGGGAGAGGAGACCCAGTACTTC
j_call: TRBJ2-2; clone_size: -; d_call: -; v_call: TRBV29-1; cdr3_aa: CSVEGVNTGELFF; cdr3_nt: TGCAGCGTTGAAGGGGTTAACACCGGGGAGCTGTTTTTT
j_call: TRBJ2-1; clone_size: few; d_call: TRBD2; v_call: TRBV2; cdr3_aa: CASSDRGGRVDEQFF; cdr3_nt: TGTGCCAGCAGTGATCGGGGGGGCCGAGTCGATGAGCAGTTCTTC
j_call: TRBJ2-7; clone_size: few; d_call: -; v_call: TRBV7-2; cdr3_aa: CASSLDTATYEQYF; cdr3_nt: TGTGCCAGCAGCTTAGACACTGCTACCTACGAGCAGTACTTC
j_call: TRBJ2-1; clone_size: few; d_call: -; v_call: TRBV7-9; cdr3_aa: CASSPTGTSSYNEQFF; cdr3_nt: TGTGCCAGCTCTCCCACCGGGACAAGCTCCTACAATGAGCAGTTCTTC
j_call: TRBJ1-1; clone_size: few; d_call: -; v_call: TRBV29-1; cdr3_aa: CSVGGVVFGYTEAFF; cdr3_nt: TGCAGCGTTGGAGGGGTAGTCTTTGGGTACACTGAAGCTTTCTTT